Listed below are T cell receptor beta chains from one sample, sequenced in a study of cytomegalovirus exposure and HLA in healthy donors. Generated by immunoSEQ multiplex PCR, the TCRdb table keeps only in-frame clones and is missing some. The sample yields 120,000 or so clones, 78% seen once. The specimen sequenced was PBMCs. The source of these receptors is a man aged 25-40 years in good health and CMV-seropositive. Both conserved end residues are trimmed from each CDR3.

j_call | v_call | cdr3_aa
TRBJ1-4 | TRBV9 | ASSVEKGAGEKLF
TRBJ2-7 | TRBV5-5 | ASSLSGGTNREQY
TRBJ2-3 | TRBV5-4 | ASSPGVGDTQY
TRBJ2-7 | TRBV4-1 | ASSPPRREGHYEQY
TRBJ2-5 | TRBV7-8 | ASSPYGGANVMTQY
TRBJ2-7 | TRBV11-2 | ASSLLQSRGRSPYEQY
TRBJ1-1 | TRBV7-9 | ASRDSSNTEAF
TRBJ2-7 | TRBV5-1 | ASSPQWSGDSYEQY
TRBJ2-1 | TRBV11-3 | ASSFQREGEQF
TRBJ2-3 | TRBV5-1 | ASRRDWVTDTQY
TRBJ2-7 | TRBV4-3 | ASSQDLDRDISGSYEQY
TRBJ2-1 | TRBV29-1 | SVASGVVGNEQF
TRBJ1-1 | TRBV27 | ASSLAGDNEAF
. | TRBV7-3 | ASAKQGGSYEQY
TRBJ2-3 | TRBV7-2 | ASSLGLAGPTDTQY
TRBJ1-2 | TRBV21-1 | ASSGPDSVRYGYT
TRBJ2-2 | TRBV4-2 | ASSHPRGTVNTGELF
TRBJ2-1 | TRBV5-1 | ASSLETGSYNEQF
TRBJ1-5 | TRBV30 | AWSVLSGSNQPQH
TRBJ2-3 | TRBV9 | ASSPGLNADTQY